One sample yielded the 17 T cell receptor beta chains listed below, sequenced in a study of T cell responses to AZD1222 COVID-19 vaccine. Profiling relied on immunoSEQ multiplex PCR, and the TCRdb table lists in-frame clones only, not all of them. The repertoire holds 130,000 to 150,000 clones, with roughly 88% as singletons. The input for sequencing was peripheral blood, taken on day 0 of AZD1222 vaccination. Every receptor here comes from an adult in good health.

V is TRBV7-8 and J is TRBJ2-7; 7 nucleotides agree with TRBD1. CDR1 SGHVS and CDR2 FQNEAQ come from the germline V gene. The CDR3 totals 14 residues. V gave up 5 bases and J gave up 4 bases; unmatched junction bases: 8. Here the CDR3 reads CASSPGTAAYEQYF. DNA for the CDR3: TGTGCCAGCAGCCCCGGGACAGCTGCTTACGAGCAGTACTTC.

This clone was recorded a few times. The chain employs TRBV5-6 and TRBJ1-2, with a weak D call TRBD1 (5 bases). V lost 1 base, J lost 3 bases, and 10 bases lay in between. The V gene's germline CDR1 is SGHDT and CDR2 YYEEEE. The CDR3 loop spans 14 amino acids. DNA for the CDR3: TGTGCCAGCAGCTTGTTGGGGCGGGACTATGGCTACACCTTC. Translating gives CASSLLGRDYGYTF.

The gene calls are TRBV19 and TRBJ2-7; TRBD2 is a possible D gene (5 bases). Germline V gives CDR1 LNHDA, CDR2 SQIVND (reference sequence). Deletions cut 10 bases from V and 0 bases from J, with 13 bases between. CDR3 size: 13 residues. In DNA, the CDR3 is TGTGCCACCCAAGCCGGGGACTCCTACGAGCAGTACTTC. Its protein is CATQAGDSYEQYF.

The table lists this clone with a few counts. The chain uses TRBV5-1 and TRBJ2-7, with 14 bases that match TRBD2. Germline V gene data show CDR1 as SGHRS and CDR2 as YFSETQ. This CDR3 has 17 amino acids. With V trimmed by 4 bases and J by 2 bases, 8 bases remained unmatched. The CDR3 spells CASSPGLAGGRPYEQYF. The CDR3 DNA sequence: TGCGCCAGCAGCCCTGGACTAGCGGGGGGTCGGCCCTACGAGCAGTACTTC.

The chain joins TRBV3-1 (or the pseudogene TRBV3-2) to TRBJ1-4; D unclear. The germline V gene encodes CDR1 LGHDT and CDR2 YNNKEL (reference sequence). V was pared by 1 base and J by 5 bases, with 11 bases between. The CDR3 is 15 residues long. CDR3 sequence (DNA): TGTGCCAGCAGCCAAGCCCTGATCAGGAATGAAAAACTGTTTTTT. Translation gives CASSQALIRNEKLFF.

This sequence joins TRBV6-5 and TRBJ1-2, with a possible D match to TRBD1 (6 bases). Germline V CDR1 and CDR2: MNHEY, SVGAGI. The V gene lost 5 bases and the J gene lost 7 bases, with 20 bases spanning the gap. CDR3 length: 15 amino acids. The CDR3 loop reads CASSQWTAPLPGYTF. The DNA for the CDR3 is TGTGCCAGCAGTCAATGGACAGCACCCCTCCCTGGCTACACCTTC.

This chain links TRBV7-2 with TRBJ2-4, with 14 bases lining up with TRBD2. The germline V gene has CDR1 SGHTA and CDR2 FQGNSA. The length of the CDR3 is 16 residues. The J segment lost 5 bases and the V segment lost 4 bases, leaving 4 bases of the junction unmatched. CDR3 in amino acids: CASSSGTSGGQNIQYF. The CDR3 DNA follows: TGTGCCAGCAGCTCCGGGACTAGCGGGGGCCAAAACATTCAGTACTTC. The whole variable domain, filled in from reference TRBV7-2 and TRBJ2-4, reads GAGVSQSPSNKVTEKGKDVELRCDPISGHTALYWYRQSLGQGLEFLIYFQGNSAPDKSGLPSDRFSAERTGGSVSTLTIQRTQQEDSAVYLCASSSGTSGGQNIQYFGAGTRLSVL.

V usage is TRBV11-2 and J usage is TRBJ1-3; D is perhaps TRBD1 (5 bases). CDR3 length: 14 amino acids. CDR1 is SGHAT and CDR2 is FQNNGV in the germline V gene. The V gene lost 5 bases and the J gene lost 4 bases, with 12 bases spanning the gap. CDR3: CASSIQVAGNTIYF. As DNA, the CDR3 is TGTGCCAGCAGCATACAGGTAGCAGGAAACACCATATATTTT.

The chain has TRBV28 and TRBJ1-4; the D gene is possibly TRBD1 (5 bases). V gave up 6 bases and J gave up 5 bases, with 22 bases separating them. The CDR3 consists of 17 residues. Per germline, CDR1 MDHEN and CDR2 SYDVKM. DNA for the CDR3: TGTGCCAGCAGAAACGGGGGGACTCACGGTGTAAATGAAAAACTGTTTTTT. This encodes CASRNGGTHGVNEKLFF.

The CDR3 bases are TGTGCCAGCAGCTGGGGTGACACGTATGGCTACACCTTC. Translating gives CASSWGDTYGYTF. V usage is TRBV7-3 and J usage is TRBJ1-2, with D hard to call. Germline V CDR1 and CDR2: SGHTA, FQGTGA. Trimming pared 4 bases from V and 5 bases from J, leaving 11 bases between. This CDR3 is 13 amino acids long.

The chain employs TRBV5-6 and TRBJ2-2; 12 nucleotides align to TRBD2. J was trimmed by 6 bases and V by 1 base; bases with no gene match: 7. In germline, CDR1 is SGHDT, CDR2 YYEEEE. The CDR3 covers 17 residues. CDR3 nucleotides: TGTGCCAGCAGCTTGCGACTAGCGGGGGTAAGGGCCGGGGAGCTGTTTTTT. This gives the protein CASSLRLAGVRAGELFF.

V usage is TRBV12-3 or TRBV12-4 and J usage is TRBJ1-6; D gene ambiguous. Trimming removed 6 bases at V and 8 bases at J, with 11 bases between. This CDR3 has 13 residues. DNA of the CDR3: TGTGCCAGCAGCTCCGTCTGGGATTCACCCCTCCACTTT. Translation: CASSSVWDSPLHF.

The chain has TRBV18 and TRBJ1-4; no firm D call. CDR1 is KGHSH, CDR2 LQKENI, per germline. This CDR3 has 15 residues. V dropped 6 bases and J dropped 2 bases, with 13 bases sitting between them. The CDR3 loop reads CASSLNRGTNEKLFF. DNA of the CDR3: TGTGCCAGCTCCCTAAACAGAGGGACTAATGAAAAACTGTTTTTT.

V is TRBV7-3 and J is TRBJ2-3, with 8 positions matching TRBD2. Trimming removed 5 bases from V and 1 base from J; junction bases left unmatched: 8. Germline V gives CDR1 SGHTA, CDR2 FQGTGA. The CDR3 is 16 amino acids. The CDR3 here is CASSTRPAGGTDTQYF. The CDR3 nucleotides read TGTGCCAGCAGCACCCGGCCAGCGGGGGGCACAGATACGCAGTATTTT.

The chain employs TRBV11-2 and TRBJ1-6; 9 nucleotides match TRBD1. The length of the CDR3 is 16 residues. Germline CDR1 is SGHAT and CDR2 is FQNNGV. Trimming removed 2 bases from V and 8 bases from J; junction bases left unmatched: 7. The CDR3 coding sequence is TGTGCCAGCAGCTTACGGGACAGGGTGTCCTATTCACCCCTCCACTTT. Translating gives CASSLRDRVSYSPLHF.

This rearrangement joins TRBV9 to TRBJ2-1; the D gene is possibly TRBD2 (6 bases). The CDR3 runs to 17 residues. Germline CDR1 is SGDLS and CDR2 is YYNGEE. Trimming cost V 0 bases and J 8 bases, with 21 bases left between them. The CDR3 DNA is TGTGCCAGCAGCGTAGGGAGGGAGCGGGTGATGCGGCATGAGCAGTTCTTC. Protein sequence: CASSVGRERVMRHEQFF.

The gene calls are TRBV7-2 and TRBJ1-2; D unclear. From germline, CDR1 is SGHTA and CDR2 FQGNSA. The CDR3 has 15 residues. Trimming took 5 bases from V and 4 from J, leaving 17 bases between them. As DNA, the CDR3 is TGTGCCAGCAGCCAAGACTCTATTAGGTCCTATGGCTACACCTTC. It codes for CASSQDSIRSYGYTF.